Presented here are 22 T cell receptor beta chains from one specimen sequenced in a study of T-cell memory formation after mild COVID-19. Each CDR3 protein is one row after TCRdb ran MiXCR on the 5' RACE reads. The table records over 400,000 distinct CDR3 sequences, around a quarter of them present only once. Sequenced input: PBMCs or a T cell subset sorted from them (not recorded which). The receptors were gathered from an adult woman who had mild COVID-19 (a few samples of this study predate the infection). Cell type and time point are not known.

This clonotype was observed a handful of times. CDR3 protein: CASSFGLAGVYQETQYF. The CDR3 nucleotides are TGCGCCAGCAGTTTCGGACTAGCGGGAGTGTACCAAGAGACCCAGTACTTC. The chain couples TRBV5-1 to TRBJ2-5; 13 bases agree with TRBD2. The CDR3 has 17 residues. J was trimmed by 0 bases and V by 5 bases; bases with no gene match: 7. Germline-derived CDR1 and CDR2 are SGHRS and YFSETQ. The whole variable domain, remainder taken from reference TRBV5-1 and TRBJ2-5, is KAGVTQTPRYLIKTRGQQVTLSCSPISGHRSVSWYQQTPGQGLQFLFEYFSETQRNKGNFPGRFSGRQFSNSRSEMNVSTLELGDSALYLCASSFGLAGVYQETQYFGPGTRLLVL.

This clonotype has only a few counts. CDR3 in amino acids: CASSWGGFYEQYF. CDR3 nucleotides: TGTGCCAGCAGCTGGGGGGGTTTTTACGAGCAGTACTTC. The V and J genes are TRBV12-3 or TRBV12-4 and TRBJ2-7, with TRBD2 identical over 7 bases. CDR3 length equals 13 residues. V trimming: 6 bases; J trimming: 4 bases; junction bases outside the gene matches: 6.

This clonotype was detected only a few times. V and J are TRBV5-6 and TRBJ1-2; D gene unclear. The CDR3 is 12 residues long. From germline, CDR1 is SGHDT and CDR2 YYEEEE. V lost 1 base, J lost 4 bases, and 5 bases lay in between. The CDR3 loop reads CASSLLSYGYTF. The DNA for the CDR3 is TGTGCCAGCAGCTTGCTATCCTATGGCTACACCTTC.

The CDR3 protein is CASSEGQAKGNTEAFF. CDR3 coding DNA: TGTGCCAGCAGCGAGGGACAGGCCAAGGGGAACACTGAAGCTTTCTTT. The chain carries TRBV9 and TRBJ1-1, with 8 bases identical to TRBD1. In germline, CDR1 is SGDLS, CDR2 YYNGEE. J was trimmed by 1 base and V by 3 bases; bases with no gene match: 8. The CDR3 length is 16 residues.

A few counts support this clonotype. This chain's CDR3 is CASSASRANQPQHF. The CDR3 nucleotides read TGTGCCAGCAGTGCGTCCAGGGCCAATCAGCCCCAGCATTTT. The V and J genes are TRBV6-1 and TRBJ1-5, with D possibly being TRBD1 (5 bases). Per germline, CDR1 MNHNS and CDR2 SASEGT. The CDR3 covers 14 residues. V was cut by 4 bases and J by 3 bases, with 10 bases left in between.

The table lists this clonotype with a few counts. J is TRBJ2-1 and V is TRBV9; 8 bases are a match to TRBD2. The CDR3 extends over 14 amino acids. Looked up from germline, CDR1 is SGDLS and CDR2 is YYNGEE. Trimming cost V 2 bases and J 9 bases; bases outside gene matches: 7. CDR3 DNA: TGTGCCAGCAGCGTCCCGGGACTAGGGGCTGAGCAGTTCTTC. It is translated as CASSVPGLGAEQFF.

J is TRBJ2-1 and V is TRBV20-1, with TRBD1 matching over 8 bases. CDR1 is DFQATT, CDR2 SNEGSKA, per germline (reference sequence). Germline trimming cut 4 bases from V and 5 bases from J; bases unmatched to any gene: 10. This CDR3 is built from 15 residues. The CDR3 region has the DNA TGCAGTGCTACCCGGACAGGGTGGGTGGACAATGAGCAGTTCTTC. Translating gives CSATRTGWVDNEQFF.

The chain carries TRBV6-2 or TRBV6-3 and TRBJ1-5; 9 bases match TRBD1. V lost 2 bases and J lost 2; bases outside the gene matches: 7. The germline gives CDR1 MNHEY, CDR2 SVGEGT. The CDR3 covers 17 residues. CDR3 residues: CASSYRTGDVGNQPQHF. The CDR3 DNA sequence: TGTGCCAGCAGTTACCGGACAGGGGACGTGGGCAATCAGCCCCAGCATTTT.

The J gene is TRBJ2-2, the V gene TRBV15, with TRBD1 identical over 8 bases. The CDR3 spans 18 residues. Per the germline V gene, CDR1 is LNHNV and CDR2 is YYDKDF (reference sequence). The V gene end was trimmed by 5 bases and the J gene end by 1 base; junction bases not matched to a gene: 12. The CDR3 DNA sequence: TGTGCCACCAGCGGAAGAATCGGACAGGGTGAGAACACCGGGGAGCTGTTTTTT. It is translated as CATSGRIGQGENTGELFF.

The CDR3 region has the DNA TGTGCCTCTAGCGGGGGGATCGACGAGCAGTTCTTC. It is translated as CASSGGIDEQFF. J is TRBJ2-1 and V is TRBV30; 11 nucleotides line up with TRBD2. CDR1 is GTSNPN, CDR2 SVGIG, per germline (reference sequence). The CDR3 contains 12 residues. Trimming cost V 7 bases and J 10 bases; bases outside gene matches: 6. Based on the CDR3 plus reference TRBV30 and TRBJ2-1, the full variable domain is SQTIHQWPATLVQPVGSPLSLECTVEGTSNPNLYWYRQAAGRGLQLLFYSVGIGQISSEVPQNLSASRPQDRQFILSSKKLLLSDSGFYLCASSGGIDEQFFGPGTRLTVL.

The chain links TRBV18 to TRBJ1-5; 7 bases map to TRBD1. CDR3 length equals 15 residues. The germline V gene has CDR1 KGHSH and CDR2 LQKENI. The trim removed 3 bases at V and 5 bases at J, leaving 7 bases unmatched. CDR3 sequence reads: CASSPTGTDYQPQHF. DNA for the CDR3: TGTGCCAGCTCACCCACCGGGACAGACTATCAGCCCCAGCATTTT.

This chain connects TRBV10-3 to TRBJ2-3, with D perhaps matching TRBD2 (6 bases). The CDR3 runs to 16 residues. In germline, CDR1 is ENHRY, CDR2 SYGVKD. Here the CDR3 reads CDFAGRMGESTDTQYF. In nucleotides, the CDR3 is TGTGACTTCGCGGGACGGATGGGGGAGAGCACAGATACGCAGTATTTT.

The sample holds a few counts of this clonotype. CDR3 bases: TGTGCCACCAGTGATCCTGCTTACCCGGGGCCCCAGCATTTT. This gives the protein CATSDPAYPGPQHF. The rearrangement uses TRBV24-1 and TRBJ1-5; D is undetermined. Germline V gene sequence: CDR1 KGHDR, CDR2 SFDVKD. The CDR3 extends over 14 amino acids. Trimming removed 3 bases at V and 9 bases at J, with 14 bases between.

This chain links TRBV7-8 with TRBJ1-4; 8 positions agree with TRBD1. CDR1 is SGHVS and CDR2 is FQNEAQ in the germline V gene. The CDR3 spans 15 residues. The V segment lost 5 bases and the J segment 3 bases; nucleotides outside the gene matches: 5. The CDR3 is CASSPRGLSNEKLFF. CDR3 sequence (DNA): TGTGCCAGCAGCCCCAGGGGGCTTTCTAATGAAAAACTGTTTTTT.

This clonotype was seen a few times. This rearrangement joins TRBV5-1 to TRBJ2-5; D possibly corresponds to TRBD2 (7 bases). Trimming left V 4 bases short and J 4 bases short, with 20 bases between. Germline assignment: CDR1 SGHRS and CDR2 YFSETQ. CDR3 length: 16 residues. The CDR3 here is CASSPLEGGARETQYF. CDR3 coding DNA: TGCGCCAGCAGCCCTCTGGAGGGGGGGGCCAGAGAGACCCAGTACTTC.

V and J are TRBV5-6 and TRBJ2-1; D might be TRBD1 or TRBD2, each matching 5 bases. The germline V gene encodes CDR1 SGHDT and CDR2 YYEEEE. CDR3 length: 12 residues. The V and J ends lost 4 bases and 6 bases respectively, with 8 bases between them. This chain's CDR3 is CASSQGTNEQFF. The CDR3 coding sequence is TGTGCCAGCAGCCAAGGGACCAATGAGCAGTTCTTC.

This clonotype came up a few times. The chain carries TRBV20-1 and TRBJ2-6, with D maybe TRBD1 (6 bases). V was trimmed by 3 bases and J by 3 bases, leaving 12 bases between them. Germline V gives CDR1 DFQATT, CDR2 SNEGSKA (reference sequence). This CDR3 is 15 amino acids long. The CDR3 DNA is TGCAGTGCTAGGCTACAGGGTCTTGGGGCCAACGTCCTGACTTTC. Its translation: CSARLQGLGANVLTF.

V is TRBV5-4 and J is TRBJ2-1; 15 positions agree with TRBD2. Germline CDR1 and CDR2: SGHNT and YYREEE (reference sequence). Unmatched junction bases numbered 3, after V lost 4 bases and J lost 1 base. This CDR3 region has 17 residues. The CDR3 loop is CASSPGTSGRSYNEQFF. The CDR3 bases are TGTGCCAGCAGCCCCGGGACTAGCGGGAGGTCCTACAATGAGCAGTTCTTC.

The rearrangement links TRBV24-1 to TRBJ2-3, with D possibly TRBD2 on 5 matching bases. Germline V gene data show CDR1 as KGHDR and CDR2 as SFDVKD. This CDR3 has 15 amino acids. The V end was cut by 4 bases, the J end by 1 base, with 11 bases between. CDR3 DNA: TGTGCCACCAGTGACCCGCCCGGGGGCACAGATACGCAGTATTTT. Translation gives CATSDPPGGTDTQYF.

The sample holds a few counts of this clonotype. The genes are TRBV6-1 and TRBJ2-3; 10 nucleotides agree with TRBD1. Germline values: CDR1 MNHNS, CDR2 SASEGT. CDR3 length: 17 amino acids. Trimming removed 5 bases from V and 2 bases from J; junction bases left unmatched: 10. The CDR3 bases are TGTGCCAGCAGTAAACCCGTAGGACAGGGGGACACAGATACGCAGTATTTT. Encoded protein: CASSKPVGQGDTDTQYF.

This chain links TRBV12-3 or TRBV12-4 with TRBJ2-1; 7 nucleotides agree with TRBD1. The trim removed 4 bases at V and 10 bases at J, leaving 13 bases unmatched. The CDR3 covers 15 residues. The CDR3 loop reads CASSSLQGTAGEQFF. In nucleotides, the CDR3 is TGTGCCAGCAGTTCACTACAGGGGACAGCTGGGGAGCAGTTCTTC.

This clonotype appeared a few times. The V call is TRBV4-1, the J call TRBJ2-7; TRBD1 is a possible D gene (5 bases). Trimming cost V 1 base and J 5 bases, with 12 bases left between them. CDR1 and CDR2 (germline): MGHRA, YSYEKL. This CDR3 is built from 14 residues. The CDR3 protein is CASSQVGRAHEQYF. The CDR3, as DNA: TGCGCCAGCAGCCAAGTCGGCAGGGCCCACGAGCAGTACTTC.